This record covers a single T cell receptor beta chain. Its antigen is not identified. These data originate in a study of T-cell memory formation after mild COVID-19. In TCRdb, the 5' RACE reads were re-called with MiXCR into one record per CDR3 protein. The profile shows some 290,000 distinct CDR3 sequences, around 16% of them singletons. Regarding the study as a whole: Most CD4+ clones that shrank were in CM and EM, while CD8+ ones turned up in EMRA.

Germline CDR1 MNHEY, CDR2 SVGEGT. This CDR3 has 12 amino acids. The V and J ends lost 6 bases and 15 bases, in that order; junction bases with no gene match: 10. J is TRBJ2-2 and V is TRBV6-2 or TRBV6-3; 7 bases fit TRBD1. Material: PBMCs or a T cell subset sorted from them (not recorded which). This sequence originates from a man between 18 and 35 years old who had mild COVID-19 (a few samples of this study predate the infection). Cell type and time point are not known. The CDR3 is CASSLQGIEVFF. CDR3 DNA sequence: TGTGCCAGCAGCCTACAGGGGATTGAGGTGTTTTTT.